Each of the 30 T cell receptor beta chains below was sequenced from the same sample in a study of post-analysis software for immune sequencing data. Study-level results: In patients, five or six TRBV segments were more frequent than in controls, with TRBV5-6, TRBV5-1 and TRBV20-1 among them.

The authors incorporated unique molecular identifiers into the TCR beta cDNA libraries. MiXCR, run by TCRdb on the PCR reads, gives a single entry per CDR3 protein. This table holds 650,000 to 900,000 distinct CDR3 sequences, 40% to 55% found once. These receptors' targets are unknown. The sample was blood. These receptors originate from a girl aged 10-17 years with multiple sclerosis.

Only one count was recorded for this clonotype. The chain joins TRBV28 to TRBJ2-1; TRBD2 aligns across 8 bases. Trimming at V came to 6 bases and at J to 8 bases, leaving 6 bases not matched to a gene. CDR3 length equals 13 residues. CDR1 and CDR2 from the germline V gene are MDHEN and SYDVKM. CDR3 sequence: CASRAREADEQFF. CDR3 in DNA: TGTGCCAGCAGGGCGCGGGAGGCCGATGAGCAGTTCTTC. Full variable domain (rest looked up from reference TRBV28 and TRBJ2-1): DVKVTQSSRYLVKRTGEKVFLECVQDMDHENMFWYRQDPGLGLRLIYFSYDVKMKEKGDIPEGYSVSREKKERFSLILESASTNQTSMYLCASRAREADEQFFGPGTRLTVL.

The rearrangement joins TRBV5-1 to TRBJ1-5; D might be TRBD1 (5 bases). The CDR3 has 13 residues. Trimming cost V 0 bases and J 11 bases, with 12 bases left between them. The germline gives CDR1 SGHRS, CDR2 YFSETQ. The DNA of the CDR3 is TGCGCCAGCAGCTTGGAGGGGTCCCAGGCCCAGCATTTT. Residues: CASSLEGSQAQHF.

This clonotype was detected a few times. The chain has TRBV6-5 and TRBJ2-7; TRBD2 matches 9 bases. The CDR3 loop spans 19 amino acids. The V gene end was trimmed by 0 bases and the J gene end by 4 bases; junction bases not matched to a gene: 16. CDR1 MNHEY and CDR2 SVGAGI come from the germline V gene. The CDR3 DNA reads TGTGCCAGCAGTTACTCCCGAGATAGCGGGAGTTGGTTCATGTACGAGCAGTACTTC. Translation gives CASSYSRDSGSWFMYEQYF.

CDR3 region: CSVLVQGHEKLFF. The CDR3 nucleotides are TGCAGCGTTTTGGTGCAGGGCCATGAAAAACTGTTTTTT. V usage is TRBV29-1 and J usage is TRBJ1-4; possibly TRBD1 for D (5 bases). V dropped 5 bases and J dropped 6 bases, with 13 bases sitting between them. Germline assignment: CDR1 SQVTM and CDR2 ANQGSEA. The CDR3 extends over 13 amino acids.

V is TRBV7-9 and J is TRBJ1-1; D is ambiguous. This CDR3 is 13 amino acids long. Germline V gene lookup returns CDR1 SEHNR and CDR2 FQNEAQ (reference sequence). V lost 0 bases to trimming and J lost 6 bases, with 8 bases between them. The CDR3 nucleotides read TGTGCCAGCAGCTTAGCGGCTGACTCTGAAGCTTTCTTT. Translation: CASSLAADSEAFF.

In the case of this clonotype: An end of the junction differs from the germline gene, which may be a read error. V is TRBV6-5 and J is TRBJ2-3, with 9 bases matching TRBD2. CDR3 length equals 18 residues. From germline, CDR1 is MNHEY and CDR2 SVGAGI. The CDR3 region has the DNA TGTGCCAGCAGTTCCACCCGGATAGCGGGAGTCGGCACAGGTACGCAGTATTTT. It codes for CASSSTRIAGVGTGTQYF.

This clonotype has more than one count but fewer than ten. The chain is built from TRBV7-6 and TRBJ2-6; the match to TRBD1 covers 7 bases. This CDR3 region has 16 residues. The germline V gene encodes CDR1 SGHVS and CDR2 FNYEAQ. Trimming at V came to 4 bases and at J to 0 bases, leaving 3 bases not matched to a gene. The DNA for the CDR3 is TGTGCCAGCAGCTGGGGACAGAACTCTGGGGCCAACGTCCTGACTTTC. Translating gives CASSWGQNSGANVLTF.

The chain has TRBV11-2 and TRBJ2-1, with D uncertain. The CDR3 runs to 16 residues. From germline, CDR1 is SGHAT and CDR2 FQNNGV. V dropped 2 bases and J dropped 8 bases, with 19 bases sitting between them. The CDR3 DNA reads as TGTGCCAGCAGCTTAAGGGTTCAGGCCGACATCGATGAGCAGTTCTTC. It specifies CASSLRVQADIDEQFF.

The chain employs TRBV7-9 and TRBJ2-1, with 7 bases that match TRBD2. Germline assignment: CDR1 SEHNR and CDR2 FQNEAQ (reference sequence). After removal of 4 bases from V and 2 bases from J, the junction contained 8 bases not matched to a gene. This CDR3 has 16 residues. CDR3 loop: CASSSGGGAAYNEQFF. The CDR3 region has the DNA TGTGCCAGCAGCTCGGGCGGGGGAGCCGCCTACAATGAGCAGTTCTTC.

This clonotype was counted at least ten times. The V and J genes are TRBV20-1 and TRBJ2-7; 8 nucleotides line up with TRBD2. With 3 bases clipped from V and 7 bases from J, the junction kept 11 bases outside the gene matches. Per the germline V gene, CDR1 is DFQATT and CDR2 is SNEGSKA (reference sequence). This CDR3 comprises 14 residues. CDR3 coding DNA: TGCAGTGCTAGCTCACTAGCGGACCCCGGGGAGCAGTACTTC. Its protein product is CSASSLADPGEQYF.

CDR3 DNA sequence: TGTGCCAGCAGCAAAACTAGCGGGAGTAAGGGGGGGGAGACCCAGTACTTC. It yields the protein CASSKTSGSKGGETQYF. The chain uses TRBV4-2 and TRBJ2-5; 11 nucleotides align to TRBD2. Trimming removed 5 bases from V and 5 bases from J; junction bases left unmatched: 13. CDR1 and CDR2 from the germline V gene are LGHNA and YNFKEQ. The CDR3 length is 17 residues.

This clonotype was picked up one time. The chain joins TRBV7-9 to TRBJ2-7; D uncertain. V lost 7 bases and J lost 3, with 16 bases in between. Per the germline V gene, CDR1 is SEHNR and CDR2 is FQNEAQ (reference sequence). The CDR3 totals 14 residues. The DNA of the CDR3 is TGTGCCAGCACCCGGAAGGAATTCGGCTACGAGCAGTACTTC. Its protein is CASTRKEFGYEQYF.

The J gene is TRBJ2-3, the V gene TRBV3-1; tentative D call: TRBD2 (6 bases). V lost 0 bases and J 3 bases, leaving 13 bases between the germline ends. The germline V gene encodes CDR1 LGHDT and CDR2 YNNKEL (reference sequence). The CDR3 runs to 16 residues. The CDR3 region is CASSQEGPGVTDTQYF. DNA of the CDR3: TGTGCCAGCAGCCAAGAAGGTCCGGGAGTGACAGATACGCAGTATTTT.

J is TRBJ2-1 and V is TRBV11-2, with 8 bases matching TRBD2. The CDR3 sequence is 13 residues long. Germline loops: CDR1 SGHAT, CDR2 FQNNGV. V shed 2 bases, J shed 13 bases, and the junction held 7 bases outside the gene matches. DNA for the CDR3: TGTGCCAGCAGCTTAAAAGGGACTAGAGATCAGTTCTTC. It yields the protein CASSLKGTRDQFF.

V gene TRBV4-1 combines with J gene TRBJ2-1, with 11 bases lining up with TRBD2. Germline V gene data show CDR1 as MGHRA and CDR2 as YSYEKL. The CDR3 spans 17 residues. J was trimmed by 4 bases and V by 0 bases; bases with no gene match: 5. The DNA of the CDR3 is TGCGCCAGCAGCCAAGATCCCGGGACTAGCGGTTACAATGAGCAGTTCTTC. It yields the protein CASSQDPGTSGYNEQFF.

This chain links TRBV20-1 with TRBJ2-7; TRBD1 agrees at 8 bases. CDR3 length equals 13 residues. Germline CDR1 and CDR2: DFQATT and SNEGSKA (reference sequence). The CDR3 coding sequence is TGCTGTGGTACTAGGACAGGGCCCTACGAGCAGTACTTC. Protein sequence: CCGTRTGPYEQYF.

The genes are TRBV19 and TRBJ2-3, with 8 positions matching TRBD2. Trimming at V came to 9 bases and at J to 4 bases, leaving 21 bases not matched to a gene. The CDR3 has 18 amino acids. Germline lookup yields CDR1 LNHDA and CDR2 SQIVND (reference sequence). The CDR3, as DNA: TGTGCCAGCTCTAAGTCCCGGGCCGGGAGCGGGAGATCAGATACGCAGTATTTT. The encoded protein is CASSKSRAGSGRSDTQYF.

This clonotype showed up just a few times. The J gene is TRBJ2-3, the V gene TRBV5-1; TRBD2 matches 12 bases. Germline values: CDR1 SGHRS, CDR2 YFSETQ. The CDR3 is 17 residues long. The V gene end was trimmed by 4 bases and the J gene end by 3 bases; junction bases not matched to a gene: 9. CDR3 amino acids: CASSPRLAGDGTDTQYF. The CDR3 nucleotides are TGCGCCAGCAGCCCGAGACTAGCGGGAGATGGTACAGATACGCAGTATTTT.

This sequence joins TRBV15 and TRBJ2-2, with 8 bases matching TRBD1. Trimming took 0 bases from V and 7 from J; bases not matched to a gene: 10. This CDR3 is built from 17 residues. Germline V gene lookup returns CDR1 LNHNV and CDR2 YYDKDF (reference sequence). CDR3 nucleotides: TGTGCCACCAGCAGAGATACCCCAGGGGGCGTTGGCGGGGAGCTGTTTTTT. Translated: CATSRDTPGGVGGELFF. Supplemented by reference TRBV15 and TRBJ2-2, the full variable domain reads DAMVIQNPRYQVTQFGKPVTLSCSQTLNHNVMYWYQQKSSQAPKLLFHYYDKDFNNEADTPDNFQSRRPNTSFCFLDIRSPGLGDTAMYLCATSRDTPGGVGGELFFGEGSRLTVL.

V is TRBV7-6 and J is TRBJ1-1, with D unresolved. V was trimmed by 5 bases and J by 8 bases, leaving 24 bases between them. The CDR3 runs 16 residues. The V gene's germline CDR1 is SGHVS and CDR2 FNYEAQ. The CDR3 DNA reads TGTGCCAGCAGCGCACTTAATCGGGGAGGGAAATACGAAGCTTTCTTT. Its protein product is CASSALNRGGKYEAFF.

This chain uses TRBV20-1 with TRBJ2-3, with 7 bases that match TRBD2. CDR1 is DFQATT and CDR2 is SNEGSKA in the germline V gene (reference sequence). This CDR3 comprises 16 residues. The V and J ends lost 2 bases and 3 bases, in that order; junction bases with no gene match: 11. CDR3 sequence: CSARSPTPRGTDTQYF. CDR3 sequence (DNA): TGCAGTGCTAGATCCCCGACACCGCGGGGGACAGATACGCAGTATTTT.

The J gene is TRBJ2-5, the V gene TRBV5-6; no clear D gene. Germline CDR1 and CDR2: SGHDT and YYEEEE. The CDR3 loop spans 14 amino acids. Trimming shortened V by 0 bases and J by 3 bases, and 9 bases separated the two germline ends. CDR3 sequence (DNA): TGTGCCAGCAGCTTGGAACAGAGAGAAGAGACCCAGTACTTC. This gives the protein CASSLEQREETQYF.

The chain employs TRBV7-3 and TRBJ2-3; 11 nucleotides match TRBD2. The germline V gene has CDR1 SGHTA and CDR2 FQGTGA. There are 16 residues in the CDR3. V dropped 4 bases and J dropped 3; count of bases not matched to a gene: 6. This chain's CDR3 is CASSSPTSGTTDTQYF. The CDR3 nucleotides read TGTGCCAGCAGCTCTCCGACTAGCGGGACAACAGATACGCAGTATTTT.

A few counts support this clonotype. CDR3 protein: CASSYDTSEPNNEQFF. The CDR3 nucleotides are TGTGCCAGCAGTTACGACACTAGCGAACCAAACAATGAGCAGTTCTTC. This chain uses TRBV6-2 or TRBV6-3 with TRBJ2-1, with 7 positions matching TRBD2. This CDR3 region has 16 residues. The germline gives CDR1 MNHEY, CDR2 SVGEGT. V gave up 2 bases and J gave up 5 bases; unmatched junction bases: 9.

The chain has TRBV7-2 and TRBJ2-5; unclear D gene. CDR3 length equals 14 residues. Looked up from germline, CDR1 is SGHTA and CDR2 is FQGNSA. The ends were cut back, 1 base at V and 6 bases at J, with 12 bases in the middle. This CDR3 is CASSLDTFGQTQYF. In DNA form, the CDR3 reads TGTGCCAGCAGCTTAGATACCTTTGGGCAGACCCAGTACTTC.

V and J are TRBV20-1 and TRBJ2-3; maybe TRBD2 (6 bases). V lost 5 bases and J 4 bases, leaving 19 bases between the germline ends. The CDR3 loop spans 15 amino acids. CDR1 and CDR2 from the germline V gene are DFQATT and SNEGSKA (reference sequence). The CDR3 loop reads CSAWDSWRSPDTQYF. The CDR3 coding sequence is TGCAGTGCTTGGGACTCCTGGAGGAGTCCAGATACGCAGTATTTT.

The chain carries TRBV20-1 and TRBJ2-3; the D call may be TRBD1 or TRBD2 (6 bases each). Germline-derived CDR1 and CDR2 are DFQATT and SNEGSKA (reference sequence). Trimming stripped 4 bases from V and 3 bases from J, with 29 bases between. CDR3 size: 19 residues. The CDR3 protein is CSATRPPGAWEAWTDTQYF. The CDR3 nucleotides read TGCAGTGCTACCCGCCCCCCAGGGGCGTGGGAGGCGTGGACAGATACGCAGTATTTT.

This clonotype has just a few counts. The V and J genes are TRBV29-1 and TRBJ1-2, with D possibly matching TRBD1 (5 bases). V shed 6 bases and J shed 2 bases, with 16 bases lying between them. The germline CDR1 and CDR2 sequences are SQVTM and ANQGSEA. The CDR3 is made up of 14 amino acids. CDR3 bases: TGCAGCGTCGCTGCCCAAGCAGGGAACTATGGCTACACCTTC. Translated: CSVAAQAGNYGYTF.

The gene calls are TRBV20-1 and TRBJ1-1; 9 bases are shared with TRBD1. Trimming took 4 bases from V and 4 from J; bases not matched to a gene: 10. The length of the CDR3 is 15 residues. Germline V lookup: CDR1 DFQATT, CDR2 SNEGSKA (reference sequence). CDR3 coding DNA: TGCAGTGCTAAGAGGCACAGGGGGCTGAGCACTGAAGCTTTCTTT. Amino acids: CSAKRHRGLSTEAFF.

This CDR3 is CASSRDSLPYEQYF. In nucleotides, the CDR3 is TGTGCCAGCAGCAGGGACTCGCTTCCCTACGAGCAGTACTTC. The rearrangement uses TRBV11-2 and TRBJ2-7, with TRBD2 as a possible D gene (6 bases). Germline V gene sequence: CDR1 SGHAT, CDR2 FQNNGV. V lost 5 bases and J 2 bases, leaving 13 bases between the germline ends. The CDR3 extends over 14 amino acids. The full variable domain, completed using reference TRBV11-2 and TRBJ2-7, is EAGVAQSPRYKIIEKRQSVAFWCNPISGHATLYWYQQILGQGPKLLIQFQNNGVVDDSQLPKDRFSAERLKGVDSTLKIQPAKLEDSAVYLCASSRDSLPYEQYFGPGTRLTVT.